Below, 16 T cell receptor beta chains from the same sample are listed, as sequenced in a study of immune evolution from preneoplasia to lung adenocarcinoma. Profiled with immunoSEQ multiplex PCR; TCRdb holds only in-frame clones, not every one. Of more than 6,000 clones in the sample, around 76% were seen once. Specimen: FFPE minimally invasive lung adenocarcinoma tissue. These receptors originate from a person between 70 and 80 years old with lung adenocarcinoma.

The chain links TRBV7-9 to TRBJ1-2, with D hard to call. In germline, CDR1 is SEHNR, CDR2 FQNEAQ (reference sequence). The V and J ends lost 5 bases and 4 bases respectively, with 11 bases between them. The CDR3 covers 13 residues. In DNA form, the CDR3 reads TGTGCCAGCAGCCCCGAGTGGTTCTATGGCTACACCTTC. Translation: CASSPEWFYGYTF.

The V and J genes are TRBV7-8 and TRBJ2-7; D is possibly TRBD2 (6 bases). The germline V and J ends were trimmed by 0 bases and 3 bases, with 12 bases remaining between them. CDR1 SGHVS and CDR2 FQNEAQ come from the germline V gene. The CDR3 length is 15 residues. In nucleotides, the CDR3 is TGTGCCAGCAGCTTAGCTCGCGGGGAGAACTACGAGCAGTACTTC. This gives the protein CASSLARGENYEQYF.

V and J are TRBV25-1 and TRBJ1-4, with 8 bases aligning to TRBD1. The CDR3 runs to 16 residues. Germline trimming cut 3 bases from V and 1 base from J; bases unmatched to any gene: 4. Germline V gives CDR1 MGHDK, CDR2 SYGVNS. CDR3 nucleotides: TGTGCCAGCAGTGATCCACAGGGGGGAACTAATGAAAAACTGTTTTTT. This sequence encodes CASSDPQGGTNEKLFF.

This clone was found once. The chain couples TRBV5-1 to TRBJ2-5, with D possibly TRBD1 on 6 matching bases. The CDR3 length is 14 residues. V dropped 0 bases and J dropped 5 bases, with 11 bases sitting between them. Germline assignment: CDR1 SGHRS and CDR2 YFSETQ. Here the CDR3 DNA reads TGCGCCAGCAGCTTGGCAACAGGGTTGGAGACCCAGTACTTC. It specifies CASSLATGLETQYF.

The chain carries TRBV7-9 and TRBJ1-2; D gene ambiguous. Germline CDR1 is SEHNR and CDR2 is FQNEAQ (reference sequence). The CDR3 runs 14 residues. Trimming took off 5 bases at V and 5 bases at J, with 15 bases between the two ends. In DNA, the CDR3 is TGTGCCAGCAGCCCCCGATGGATCAAATATGGCTACACCTTC. This encodes CASSPRWIKYGYTF.

The rearrangement joins TRBV18 to TRBJ1-2, with 7 bases lining up with TRBD1. The germline gives CDR1 KGHSH, CDR2 LQKENI. The CDR3 is 15 amino acids. With V trimmed by 0 bases and J by 4 bases, 5 bases remained unmatched. The CDR3 here is CASSPPKGAAYGYTF. CDR3 in DNA: TGTGCCAGCTCACCACCGAAGGGGGCGGCCTATGGCTACACCTTC.

The chain employs TRBV29-1 and TRBJ1-2, with a weak D call TRBD1 (6 bases). Trimming pared 1 base from V and 6 bases from J, leaving 24 bases between. The CDR3 has 17 amino acids. Germline V CDR1 and CDR2: SQVTM, ANQGSEA. CDR3: CSVEGFPRGGKWDGYTF. The CDR3 DNA reads TGCAGCGTTGAAGGATTTCCTCGAGGGGGTAAATGGGATGGCTACACCTTC.

The genes are TRBV19 and TRBJ1-2; D call uncertain. This CDR3 has 14 residues. Germline V lookup: CDR1 LNHDA, CDR2 SQIVND (reference sequence). V dropped 0 bases and J dropped 8 bases, with 13 bases sitting between them. CDR3 bases: TGTGCCAGTAGTATAGAGGCCCCAGAGGGCGGCTACACCTTC. As protein: CASSIEAPEGGYTF.

The J gene is TRBJ2-5, the V gene TRBV28; 7 bases agree with TRBD2. Germline values: CDR1 MDHEN, CDR2 SYDVKM. The CDR3 is 14 amino acids. V shed 7 bases, J shed 5 bases, and the junction held 10 bases outside the gene matches. The CDR3 reads CASNLLADPETQYF. The DNA for the CDR3 is TGTGCCAGCAATCTGCTAGCGGATCCGGAGACCCAGTACTTC.

V gene TRBV9 combines with J gene TRBJ2-3; D is unresolved. The CDR3 is 13 residues long. Germline values: CDR1 SGDLS, CDR2 YYNGEE. V was trimmed by 4 bases and J by 4 bases, leaving 10 bases between them. This CDR3 is CASSTGEADTQYF. The CDR3 DNA follows: TGTGCCAGCAGCACCGGAGAGGCAGATACGCAGTATTTT.

This clone was observed once. In DNA, the CDR3 is TGTGCCAGCACGAACCCCGGGACAGGGGCCGGGGAGCTGTTTTTT. This translates into CASTNPGTGAGELFF. The chain has TRBV28 and TRBJ2-2; 10 positions match TRBD1. V gave up 7 bases and J gave up 6 bases; unmatched junction bases: 8. From germline, CDR1 is MDHEN and CDR2 SYDVKM. The CDR3 loop spans 15 amino acids.

V is TRBV5-4 and J is TRBJ2-1; 12 bases match TRBD1. CDR1 and CDR2 (germline): SGHNT, YYREEE (reference sequence). The V segment lost 4 bases and the J segment 3 bases; nucleotides outside the gene matches: 14. The CDR3 is made up of 19 amino acids. The CDR3 loop reads CASSPSPGTGGAGYNEQFF. The CDR3 nucleotides read TGTGCCAGCAGCCCAAGTCCCGGGACAGGGGGCGCGGGCTACAATGAGCAGTTCTTC.

This chain connects TRBV7-2 to TRBJ2-2; D ambiguous. There are 13 residues in the CDR3. Per germline, CDR1 SGHTA and CDR2 FQGNSA. V lost 1 base to trimming and J lost 6 bases, with 6 bases between them. Here the CDR3 reads CASSLGVAGELFF. The DNA of the CDR3 is TGTGCCAGCAGCTTAGGAGTAGCCGGGGAGCTGTTTTTT.

The chain couples TRBV7-9 to TRBJ2-7; D is undetermined. Trimming shortened V by 4 bases and J by 2 bases, and 12 bases separated the two germline ends. The CDR3 sequence is 14 residues long. The germline V gene encodes CDR1 SEHNR and CDR2 FQNEAQ (reference sequence). The CDR3 DNA reads as TGTGCCAGCAGCTCCTCTACAGCTACCTACGAGCAGTACTTC. As protein: CASSSSTATYEQYF.

The chain is built from TRBV7-2 and TRBJ1-1; D gene uncertain. Trimming shortened V by 3 bases and J by 4 bases, and 18 bases separated the two germline ends. The CDR3 is 16 residues long. CDR1 and CDR2 from the germline V gene are SGHTA and FQGNSA. The CDR3 loop is CASSFRPDPVGTEAFF. In DNA, the CDR3 is TGTGCCAGCAGCTTTAGGCCGGATCCTGTGGGCACTGAAGCTTTCTTT.

The gene calls are TRBV10-1 and TRBJ2-5, with D uncertain. The germline V and J ends were trimmed by 5 bases and 4 bases, with 5 bases remaining between them. The CDR3 contains 11 residues. CDR1 WNHNN and CDR2 SYGVQD come from the germline V gene (reference sequence). CDR3: CASSTGETQYF. In DNA form, the CDR3 reads TGCGCCAGCAGTACGGGAGAGACCCAGTACTTC.